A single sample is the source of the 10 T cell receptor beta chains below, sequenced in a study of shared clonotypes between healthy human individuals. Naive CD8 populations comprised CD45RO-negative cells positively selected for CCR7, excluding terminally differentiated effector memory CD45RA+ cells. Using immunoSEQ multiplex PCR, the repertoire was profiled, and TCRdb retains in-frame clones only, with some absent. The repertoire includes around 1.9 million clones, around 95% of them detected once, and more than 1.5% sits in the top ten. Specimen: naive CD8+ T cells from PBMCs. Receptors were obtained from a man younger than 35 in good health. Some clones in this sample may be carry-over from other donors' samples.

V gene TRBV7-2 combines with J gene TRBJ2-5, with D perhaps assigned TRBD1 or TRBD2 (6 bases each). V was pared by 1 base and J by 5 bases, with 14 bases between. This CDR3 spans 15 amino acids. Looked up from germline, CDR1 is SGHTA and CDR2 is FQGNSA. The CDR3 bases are TGTGCCAGCAGCTTAGTCCGGGCGGGACATGAGACCCAGTACTTC. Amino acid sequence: CASSLVRAGHETQYF.

CDR3 amino acids: CASSPPSGNRGDTQYF. CDR3 sequence (DNA): TGTGCCAGCAGCCCCCCCAGCGGAAACCGCGGGGATACGCAGTATTTT. The rearrangement joins TRBV4-2 to TRBJ2-3, with D maybe TRBD2 (5 bases). V lost 4 bases, J lost 6 bases, and 20 bases lay in between. The CDR3 contains 16 residues. CDR1 and CDR2 from the germline V gene are LGHNA and YNFKEQ.

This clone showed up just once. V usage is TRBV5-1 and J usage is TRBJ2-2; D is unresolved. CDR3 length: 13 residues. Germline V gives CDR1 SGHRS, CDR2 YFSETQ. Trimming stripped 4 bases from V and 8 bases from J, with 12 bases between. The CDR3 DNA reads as TGCGCCAGCAGCCAACCCCTGGGGGGGGAGCTGTTTTTT. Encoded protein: CASSQPLGGELFF. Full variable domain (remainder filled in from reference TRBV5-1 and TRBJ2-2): KAGVTQTPRYLIKTRGQQVTLSCSPISGHRSVSWYQQTPGQGLQFLFEYFSETQRNKGNFPGRFSGRQFSNSRSEMNVSTLELGDSALYLCASSQPLGGELFFGEGSRLTVL.

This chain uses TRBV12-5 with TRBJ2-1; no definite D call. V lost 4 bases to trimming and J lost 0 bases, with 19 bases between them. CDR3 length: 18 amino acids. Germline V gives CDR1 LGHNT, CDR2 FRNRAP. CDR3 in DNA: TGTGCTAGTGGTTGGCATCTATTAGACGAGAGCTCCTACAATGAGCAGTTCTTC. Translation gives CASGWHLLDESSYNEQFF. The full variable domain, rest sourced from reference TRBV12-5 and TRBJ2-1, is DARVTQTPRHKVTEMGQEVTMRCQPILGHNTVFWYRQTMMQGLELLAYFRNRAPLDDSGMPKDRFSAEMPDATLATLKIQPSEPRDSAVYFCASGWHLLDESSYNEQFFGPGTRLTVL.

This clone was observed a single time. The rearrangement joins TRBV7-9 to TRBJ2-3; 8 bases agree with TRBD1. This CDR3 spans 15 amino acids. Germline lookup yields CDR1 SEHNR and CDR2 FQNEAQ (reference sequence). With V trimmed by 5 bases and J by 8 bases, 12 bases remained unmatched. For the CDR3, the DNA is TGTGCCAGCAGCAACGGACAGGGAGTAGATGGTACGCAGTATTTT. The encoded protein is CASSNGQGVDGTQYF.

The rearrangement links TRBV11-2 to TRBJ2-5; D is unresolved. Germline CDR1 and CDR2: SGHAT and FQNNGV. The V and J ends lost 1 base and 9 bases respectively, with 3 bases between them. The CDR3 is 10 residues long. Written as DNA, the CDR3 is TGTGCCAGCAGCTTAGGGCCCCAGTACTTC. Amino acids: CASSLGPQYF.

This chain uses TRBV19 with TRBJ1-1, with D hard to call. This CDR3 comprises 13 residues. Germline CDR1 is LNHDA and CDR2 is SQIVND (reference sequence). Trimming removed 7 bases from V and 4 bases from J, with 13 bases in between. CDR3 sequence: CASIGKTGTEAFF. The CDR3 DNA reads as TGTGCCAGTATTGGAAAAACGGGCACTGAAGCTTTCTTT.

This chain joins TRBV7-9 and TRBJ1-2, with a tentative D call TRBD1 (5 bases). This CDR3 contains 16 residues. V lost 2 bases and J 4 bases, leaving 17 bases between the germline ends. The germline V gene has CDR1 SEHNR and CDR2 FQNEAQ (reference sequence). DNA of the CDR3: TGTGCCAGCAGCTTATCGGGGGAGGGAGTCGCCTATGGCTACACCTTC. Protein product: CASSLSGEGVAYGYTF.

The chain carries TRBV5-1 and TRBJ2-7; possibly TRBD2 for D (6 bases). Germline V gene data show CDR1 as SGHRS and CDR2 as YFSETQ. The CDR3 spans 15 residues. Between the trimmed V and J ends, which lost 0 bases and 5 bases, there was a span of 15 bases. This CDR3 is CASSLGLRRADEQYF. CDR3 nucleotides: TGCGCCAGCAGCTTGGGGTTGCGGAGGGCCGACGAGCAGTACTTC.

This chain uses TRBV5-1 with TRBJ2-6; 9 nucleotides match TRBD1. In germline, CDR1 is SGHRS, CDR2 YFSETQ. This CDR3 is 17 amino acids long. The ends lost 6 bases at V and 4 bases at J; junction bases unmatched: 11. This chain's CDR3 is CASTWTGVQIGANVLTF. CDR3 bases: TGCGCCAGCACCTGGACAGGGGTCCAAATCGGGGCCAACGTCCTGACTTTC.